These 28 T cell receptor beta chains originate from one sample sequenced in a study of OX40 agonist ivuxolimab in advanced cancers. Data came from immunoSEQ multiplex PCR; TCRdb stores just in-frame clones and leaves some out. Of roughly 86,000 clones listed, just over 90% are singletons. The sample was CD4+ or CD8+ T cells sorted from blood, taken in a trial of the OX40 agonist ivuxolimab. The origin of the receptors is an adult with an advanced solid tumor such as melanoma, head and neck, liver or kidney cancer.

The chain has TRBV29-1 and TRBJ1-2; 8 bases line up with TRBD1. V shed 3 bases and J 0 bases; nucleotides not matched to a gene: 3. The CDR3 is made up of 14 amino acids. The germline CDR1 and CDR2 sequences are SQVTM and ANQGSEA. DNA for the CDR3: TGCAGCGTTGATGGACAGGGCCCTAACTATGGCTACACCTTC. Amino acid sequence: CSVDGQGPNYGYTF.

This rearrangement joins TRBV7-2 to TRBJ1-2, with D possibly being TRBD1 (5 bases). Germline CDR1 and CDR2: SGHTA and FQGNSA. Trimming left V 1 base short and J 10 bases short, with 16 bases between. The CDR3 loop spans 14 amino acids. CDR3 DNA sequence: TGTGCCAGCAGCTTAGTGGGGGATGCACCAAACTACACCTTC. It is translated as CASSLVGDAPNYTF.

The chain joins TRBV2 to TRBJ1-1, with D perhaps TRBD1 (5 bases). The CDR3 is 15 residues long. The germline CDR1 and CDR2 sequences are SNHLY and FYNNEI. V shed 6 bases and J shed 1 base, with 15 bases lying between them. The CDR3 DNA follows: TGTGCCAGCAGCCCAATTCGACAGACGAACACTGAAGCTTTCTTT. Translating gives CASSPIRQTNTEAFF. Supplemented by reference TRBV2 and TRBJ1-1, the full variable domain reads EPEVTQTPSHQVTQMGQEVILRCVPISNHLYFYWYRQILGQKVEFLVSFYNNEISEKSEIFDDQFSVERPDGSNFTLKIRSTKLEDSAMYFCASSPIRQTNTEAFFGQGTRLTVV.

The genes are TRBV19 and TRBJ1-2; no definite D call. The V end lost 6 bases, the J end lost 3 bases, and 8 bases lay between the germline ends. This CDR3 contains 12 residues. Germline V gives CDR1 LNHDA, CDR2 SQIVND (reference sequence). The CDR3 reads CASSDKYYGYTF. Here the CDR3 DNA reads TGTGCCAGTAGCGACAAGTACTATGGCTACACCTTC. The full variable domain, rest sourced from reference TRBV19 and TRBJ1-2, is DGGITQSPKYLFRKEGQNVTLSCEQNLNHDAMYWYRQDPGQGLRLIYYSQIVNDFQKGDIAEGYSVSREKKESFPLTVTSAQKNPTAFYLCASSDKYYGYTFGSGTRLTVV.

The chain joins TRBV28 to TRBJ2-5, with TRBD1 as a possible D gene (5 bases). The germline gives CDR1 MDHEN, CDR2 SYDVKM. V was pared by 5 bases and J by 0 bases, with 16 bases between. This CDR3 is built from 16 residues. DNA of the CDR3: TGTGCCAGCAGTCCCTGGGGCAGTCAGTACCAAGAGACCCAGTACTTC. This encodes CASSPWGSQYQETQYF.

V gene TRBV7-8 combines with J gene TRBJ2-7; D perhaps matches TRBD2 (6 bases). V was cut by 1 base and J by 3 bases, with 10 bases left in between. Germline CDR1 is SGHVS and CDR2 is FQNEAQ. This CDR3 has 14 residues. For the CDR3, the DNA is TGTGCCAGCAGCTTAGGGGCAGCGGGCTACGAGCAGTACTTC. Translating gives CASSLGAAGYEQYF.

The J gene is TRBJ2-3, the V gene TRBV7-9, with TRBD2 as a possible D gene (5 bases). The CDR3 is 15 amino acids. The V end was cut by 5 bases, the J end by 1 base, with 13 bases between. Germline assignment: CDR1 SEHNR and CDR2 FQNEAQ (reference sequence). The CDR3, as DNA: TGTGCCAGCAGCGTCGCGGGCGCGGGCACAGATACGCAGTATTTT. It translates to CASSVAGAGTDTQYF.

The rearrangement links TRBV10-3 to TRBJ1-3; 7 nucleotides agree with TRBD1. Trimming cost V 6 bases and J 4 bases; bases outside gene matches: 9. The germline V gene has CDR1 ENHRY and CDR2 SYGVKD. The CDR3 spans 15 residues. The CDR3 protein is CAIRGADRVGNTIYF. CDR3 in DNA: TGTGCCATCAGAGGGGCCGACAGGGTAGGAAACACCATATATTTT.

This sequence joins TRBV5-1 and TRBJ2-5; 11 bases are a match to TRBD2. CDR3 size: 15 residues. Germline loops: CDR1 SGHRS, CDR2 YFSETQ. Trimming took 4 bases from V and 7 from J; bases not matched to a gene: 9. This chain's CDR3 is CASSPTLAGEVTQYF. Written as DNA, the CDR3 is TGCGCCAGCAGCCCAACACTAGCGGGGGAAGTGACCCAGTACTTC. The whole variable domain, filled in from reference TRBV5-1 and TRBJ2-5, reads KAGVTQTPRYLIKTRGQQVTLSCSPISGHRSVSWYQQTPGQGLQFLFEYFSETQRNKGNFPGRFSGRQFSNSRSEMNVSTLELGDSALYLCASSPTLAGEVTQYFGPGTRLLVL.

V and J are TRBV5-8 and TRBJ2-3, with 9 bases identical to TRBD1. With 4 bases clipped from V and 2 bases from J, the junction kept 5 bases outside the gene matches. CDR3 size: 15 residues. Germline V CDR1 and CDR2: SGHTS, YDEGEE. Here the CDR3 reads CASSGGQGPTDTQYF. As DNA, the CDR3 is TGTGCCAGCAGCGGGGGACAGGGTCCCACAGATACGCAGTATTTT.

In its sample, this clone was seen once. V usage is TRBV5-8 and J usage is TRBJ1-5, with 9 bases matching TRBD1. The germline V gene encodes CDR1 SGHTS and CDR2 YDEGEE. V shed 3 bases and J 4 bases; nucleotides not matched to a gene: 5. This CDR3 is 15 amino acids long. The CDR3 DNA reads as TGTGCCAGCAGCTGGGCGGGACAGGGAAATCAGCCCCAGCATTTT. Its translation is CASSWAGQGNQPQHF.

This chain uses TRBV28 with TRBJ2-1; D might be TRBD1 or TRBD2, each matching 5 bases. V lost 8 bases to trimming and J lost 2 bases, with 13 bases between them. Germline CDR1 reads MDHEN; CDR2 reads SYDVKM. The length of the CDR3 is 14 residues. The CDR3 nucleotides read TGTGCCAGCCGAGGGGCCCAAACCTACAATGAGCAGTTCTTC. Translated: CASRGAQTYNEQFF. Combining the CDR3 with reference TRBV28 and TRBJ2-1 gives the whole variable domain DVKVTQSSRYLVKRTGEKVFLECVQDMDHENMFWYRQDPGLGLRLIYFSYDVKMKEKGDIPEGYSVSREKKERFSLILESASTNQTSMYLCASRGAQTYNEQFFGPGTRLTVL.

A few counts support this clone. In DNA form, the CDR3 reads TGTGCCAGCAGCTTACTAGGGCTGAACACTGAAGCTTTCTTT. It yields the protein CASSLLGLNTEAFF. The J gene is TRBJ1-1, the V gene TRBV7-9; D is undetermined. V lost 2 bases and J lost 0, with 7 bases in between. There are 14 residues in the CDR3. Germline V gives CDR1 SEHNR, CDR2 FQNEAQ (reference sequence). Together with reference TRBV7-9 and TRBJ1-1, the CDR3 gives the full variable domain: DTGVSQNPRHKITKRGQNVTFRCDPISEHNRLYWYRQTLGQGPEFLTYFQNEAQLEKSRLLSDRFSAERPKGSFSTLEIQRTEQGDSAMYLCASSLLGLNTEAFFGQGTRLTVV.

The CDR3 is CASSFRLAGTTDTQYF. CDR3 bases: TGTGCCAGCAGCTTTCGACTAGCGGGGACCACAGATACGCAGTATTTT. This chain joins TRBV5-4 and TRBJ2-3; 11 bases map to TRBD2. The CDR3 length is 16 residues. Germline values: CDR1 SGHNT, CDR2 YYREEE (reference sequence). Unmatched junction bases numbered 4, after V lost 2 bases and J lost 2 bases.

The chain joins TRBV19 to TRBJ1-2; a possible D gene is TRBD1 (6 bases). Per germline, CDR1 LNHDA and CDR2 SQIVND (reference sequence). Trimming removed 5 bases at V and 4 bases at J, with 20 bases between. The CDR3 has 16 residues. The DNA of the CDR3 is TGTGCCAGTAGTCCCGGGGACGTAGGGGGATTCTATGGCTACACCTTC. Its translation: CASSPGDVGGFYGYTF.

The chain employs TRBV19 and TRBJ2-2; 8 nucleotides match TRBD1. The CDR3 extends over 14 amino acids. Unmatched junction bases numbered 4, after V lost 5 bases and J lost 5 bases. Germline V gene data show CDR1 as LNHDA and CDR2 as SQIVND (reference sequence). In DNA form, the CDR3 reads TGTGCCAGTAGTGACAGGGGTGGTACCGGGGAGCTGTTTTTT. It codes for CASSDRGGTGELFF.

The genes are TRBV19 and TRBJ1-2, with TRBD1 as a possible D gene (5 bases). V lost 5 bases and J 5 bases, leaving 18 bases between the germline ends. The CDR3 covers 15 residues. Germline-derived CDR1 and CDR2 are LNHDA and SQIVND (reference sequence). The CDR3 loop reads CASSLSEWGSYGYTF. CDR3 nucleotides: TGTGCCAGTAGTCTCTCGGAGTGGGGGAGTTATGGCTACACCTTC.

The V call is TRBV19, the J call TRBJ1-1; 8 bases are a match to TRBD1. V dropped 2 bases and J dropped 4; count of bases not matched to a gene: 3. Germline CDR1 LNHDA, CDR2 SQIVND (reference sequence). This CDR3 has 14 residues. The CDR3 loop is CASSIQGATTEAFF. DNA of the CDR3: TGTGCCAGTAGTATACAGGGGGCAACCACTGAAGCTTTCTTT.

V is TRBV28 and J is TRBJ2-7, with D tentatively TRBD2 (5 bases). CDR3 length: 14 residues. Between the trimmed V and J ends, which lost 7 bases and 0 bases, there was a span of 13 bases. The V gene's germline CDR1 is MDHEN and CDR2 SYDVKM. CDR3 DNA: TGTGCCAGCACCCGGGCCGGGGTCTCCTACGAGCAGTACTTC. Translation gives CASTRAGVSYEQYF.

The genes are TRBV6-5 and TRBJ1-6; D is unresolved. The CDR3 has 15 amino acids. Deletions cut 4 bases from V and 10 bases from J, with 17 bases between. Germline V gene lookup returns CDR1 MNHEY and CDR2 SVGAGI. In nucleotides, the CDR3 is TGTGCCAGCAGTTCGCCATTCCTCGTAGGGTCACCCCTCCACTTT. Encoded protein: CASSSPFLVGSPLHF.

This chain joins TRBV27 and TRBJ1-2; 9 bases map to TRBD1. Germline V gene lookup returns CDR1 MNHEY and CDR2 SMNVEV (reference sequence). The CDR3 spans 14 residues. The ends lost 6 bases at V and 6 bases at J; junction bases unmatched: 8. The chain's CDR3 is CASRRTGEENGYTF. The CDR3 nucleotides read TGTGCCAGCAGACGGACAGGGGAGGAGAATGGCTACACCTTC.

The chain has TRBV11-2 and TRBJ2-1; maybe TRBD1 (5 bases). Germline CDR1 and CDR2: SGHAT and FQNNGV. V lost 5 bases, J lost 8 bases, and 13 bases lay in between. There are 13 residues in the CDR3. Written as DNA, the CDR3 is TGTGCCAGCAGCCCCTTGTGGGGCGATGAGCAGTTCTTC. Translating gives CASSPLWGDEQFF.

This rearrangement joins TRBV6-5 to TRBJ2-1; possibly TRBD1 for D (5 bases). Germline CDR1 reads MNHEY; CDR2 reads SVGAGI. CDR3 length: 15 amino acids. Between the trimmed V and J ends, which lost 0 bases and 3 bases, there was a span of 9 bases. CDR3 amino acids: CASSYSGQYYNEQFF. Here the CDR3 DNA reads TGTGCCAGCAGTTACTCGGGGCAGTACTACAATGAGCAGTTCTTC.

V usage is TRBV27 and J usage is TRBJ2-6, with D perhaps assigned TRBD1 or TRBD2 (5 bases each). Germline V gene lookup returns CDR1 MNHEY and CDR2 SMNVEV (reference sequence). This CDR3 comprises 16 residues. V lost 6 bases and J 0 bases, leaving 12 bases between the germline ends. This CDR3 reads CASSPQRGSGANVLTF. The DNA of the CDR3 is TGTGCCAGCAGCCCTCAGAGGGGCTCTGGGGCCAACGTCCTGACTTTC.

The V call is TRBV20-1, the J call TRBJ2-3; D perhaps matches TRBD2 (5 bases). V lost 8 bases, J lost 5 bases, and 11 bases lay in between. Per the germline V gene, CDR1 is DFQATT and CDR2 is SNEGSKA (reference sequence). The CDR3 spans 11 residues. The CDR3 is CSLERRDTQYF. In DNA form, the CDR3 reads TGCAGTTTAGAGCGGAGAGATACGCAGTATTTT.

The chain uses TRBV30 and TRBJ1-5; TRBD1 is a possible D gene (6 bases). The CDR3 contains 15 residues. The germline CDR1 and CDR2 sequences are GTSNPN and SVGIG (reference sequence). V was shortened by 0 bases and J by 2 bases, with 11 bases between the two germline ends. The DNA for the CDR3 is TGTGCCTGGAGTGTACGGGGGGCAGGCAATCAGCCCCAGCATTTT. It specifies CAWSVRGAGNQPQHF.

This clone was seen more than once but under ten times. The chain joins TRBV11-3 to TRBJ2-2, with D perhaps matching TRBD1 (6 bases). The CDR3 is 16 amino acids. V lost 1 base and J 1 base, leaving 10 bases between the germline ends. Germline V CDR1 and CDR2: SGHNT, YENEEA. The CDR3 region is CASSLVTGLNTGELFF. The CDR3 DNA sequence: TGTGCCAGCAGCTTAGTTACAGGGCTGAACACCGGGGAGCTGTTTTTT.

V usage is TRBV23-1 and J usage is TRBJ1-1; D call uncertain. TRBV23-1 belongs to the ORF category, with a function that is uncertain. Between the trimmed V and J ends, which lost 0 bases and 4 bases, there was a span of 12 bases. The CDR3 runs to 15 residues. CDR3 region: CASSQSSGRGTEAFF. For the CDR3, the DNA is TGCGCCAGCAGTCAATCATCGGGCCGTGGCACTGAAGCTTTCTTT.